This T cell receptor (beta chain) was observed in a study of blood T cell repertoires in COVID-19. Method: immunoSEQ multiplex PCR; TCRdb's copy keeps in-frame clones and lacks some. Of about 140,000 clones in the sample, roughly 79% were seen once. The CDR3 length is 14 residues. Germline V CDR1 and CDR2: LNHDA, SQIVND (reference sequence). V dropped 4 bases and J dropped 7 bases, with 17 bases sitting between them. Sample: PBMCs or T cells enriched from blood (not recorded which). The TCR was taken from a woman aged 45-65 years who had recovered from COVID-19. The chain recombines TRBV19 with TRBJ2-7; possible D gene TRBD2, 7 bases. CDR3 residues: CASSTGGGAVEQYF. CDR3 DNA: TGTGCCAGTAGTACCGGAGGGGGGGCGGTTGAGCAGTACTTC.